This T cell receptor (beta chain) was identified during a study of CD8 T cells in Susac syndrome. A quantity of about 0.5 to 1 ug RNA underwent reverse transcription using random hexamers. TCRdb used MiXCR to reprocess the immunoSEQ multiplex PCR reads, holding one entry per CDR3 protein. The sample lists approximately 190,000 distinct CDR3 sequences, over 75% occurring once. Study outcomes and limitations: No clonal expansion appeared among CD4+ T cells in Susac patients.

Germline values: CDR1 SGDLS, CDR2 YYNGEE. The CDR3 runs 14 residues. V lost 3 bases to trimming and J lost 0 bases, with 9 bases between them. On this clonotype: The target antigen is unknown.

The chain joins TRBV9 to TRBJ1-1; no firm D call. Material for sequencing was CD4+ T cells from PBMCs. The TCR sequence derives from a human donor with Susac syndrome. The CDR3: CASSDSHLNTEAFF. CDR3 nucleotides: TGTGCCAGCAGCGACAGCCACTTGAACACTGAAGCTTTCTTT.